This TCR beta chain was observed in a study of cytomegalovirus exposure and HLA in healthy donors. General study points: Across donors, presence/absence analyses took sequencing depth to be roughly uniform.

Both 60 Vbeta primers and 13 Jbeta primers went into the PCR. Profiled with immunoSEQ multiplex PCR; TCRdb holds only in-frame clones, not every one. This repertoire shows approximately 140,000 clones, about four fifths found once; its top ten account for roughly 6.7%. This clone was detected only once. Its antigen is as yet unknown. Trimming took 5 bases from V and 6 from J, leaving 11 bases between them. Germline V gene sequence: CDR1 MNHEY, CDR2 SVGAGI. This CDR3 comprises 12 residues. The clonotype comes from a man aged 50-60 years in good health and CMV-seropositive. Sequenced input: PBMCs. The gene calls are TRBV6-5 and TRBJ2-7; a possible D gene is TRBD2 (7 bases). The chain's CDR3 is CASSRGGLEQYF. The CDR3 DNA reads TGTGCCAGCAGTAGGGGGGGACTCGAGCAGTACTTC.